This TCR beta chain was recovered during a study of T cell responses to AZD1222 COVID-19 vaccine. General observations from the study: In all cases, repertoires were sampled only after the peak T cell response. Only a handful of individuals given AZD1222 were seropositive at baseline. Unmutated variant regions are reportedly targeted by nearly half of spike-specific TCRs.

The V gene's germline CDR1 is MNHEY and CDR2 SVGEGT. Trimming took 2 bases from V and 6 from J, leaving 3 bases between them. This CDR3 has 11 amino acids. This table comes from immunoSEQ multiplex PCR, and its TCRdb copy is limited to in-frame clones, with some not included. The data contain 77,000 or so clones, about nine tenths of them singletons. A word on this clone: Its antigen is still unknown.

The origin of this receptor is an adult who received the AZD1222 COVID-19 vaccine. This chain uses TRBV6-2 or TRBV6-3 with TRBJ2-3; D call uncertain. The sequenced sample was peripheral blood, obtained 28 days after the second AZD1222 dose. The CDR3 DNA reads TGTGCCAGCAGTTACGGTGATACGCAGTATTTT. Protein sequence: CASSYGDTQYF.